A single T cell receptor beta chain is shown here with its context. This sample stems from a study of blood T cell repertoires in COVID-19. Study as a whole: Sources were T cells, B-cell-depleted T cells, or PBMCs; the material itself was cDNA or gDNA.

The method was immunoSEQ multiplex PCR; TCRdb's version includes in-frame clones alone and lacks a portion of them. The sample includes around 200,000 clones, roughly 80% seen only once; the top ten take around 18%. CDR3 length equals 14 residues. Germline CDR1 reads SGHRS; CDR2 reads YFSETQ. J gave up 4 bases and V 4 bases, and 3 bases lay outside the gene matches. The sample consisted of peripheral blood. The source is an elderly woman with active or convalescent COVID-19. The chain couples TRBV5-1 to TRBJ1-5, with 9 bases fitting TRBD1. Written as DNA, the CDR3 is TGCGCCAGCAGCATGACAGGGGGAAATCAGCCCCAGCATTTT. It encodes CASSMTGGNQPQHF. The variable domain in full, completed from reference TRBV5-1 and TRBJ1-5, reads KAGVTQTPRYLIKTRGQQVTLSCSPISGHRSVSWYQQTPGQGLQFLFEYFSETQRNKGNFPGRFSGRQFSNSRSEMNVSTLELGDSALYLCASSMTGGNQPQHFGDGTRLSIL.